A selection of T cell receptor beta chains follows, all from one sample in a study of shared clonotypes between healthy human individuals. Profiling relied on immunoSEQ multiplex PCR, and the TCRdb table lists in-frame clones only, not all of them. The table lists over a million clones, 70% to 80% of them singletons, with approximately 1.5% in the top ten. The sample comprised memory CD4+ T cells sorted from blood. These TCRs come from a man aged 18 to 35 in good health. CDR3s include the opening cysteine and the closing phenylalanine or tryptophan. Each record gives: D gene, CDR3 length, J gene, clone size, V gene, CDR3 protein, CDR3 DNA. A D gene is named only where the DNA matches it firmly. Where a row states a size, it is once, few, many or the class of an expanded clone; other rows omit it.

. 15 TRBJ2-3 . TRBV2 CASSERQALTDTQYF TGTGCCAGCAGTGAGAGGCAGGCGTTGACAGATACGCAGTATTTT
TRBD2 18 TRBJ2-5 once TRBV4-1 CASSQAFSGRGRQETQYF TGCGCCAGCAGCCAGGCGTTTAGCGGGAGGGGAAGGCAAGAGACCCAGTACTTC
TRBD1 14 TRBJ1-4 . TRBV5-1 CASSLATGAGRLFF TGCGCCAGCAGCTTGGCGACAGGGGCCGGCCGACTGTTTTTT
. 13 TRBJ2-1 few TRBV5-5 CASSFFPSGEQFF TGTGCCAGCAGCTTCTTCCCGTCGGGTGAGCAGTTCTTC
. 14 TRBJ2-3 . TRBV11-2 CASSSDSSTGTQYF TGTGCCAGCAGCTCCGACTCGTCGACGGGGACGCAGTATTTT
TRBD2 18 TRBJ2-3 . TRBV2 CASVPWASGGFVTDTQYF TGTGCCAGCGTCCCATGGGCTAGCGGGGGGTTCGTCACAGATACGCAGTATTTT
. 15 TRBJ2-1 . TRBV7-2 CASSFDRLAINEQFF TGTGCCAGCAGTTTCGACAGGCTAGCGATCAATGAGCAGTTCTTC
TRBD2 18 TRBJ2-5 . TRBV5-4 CASSPKRASGLVGETQYF TGTGCCAGCAGCCCAAAGCGGGCTAGCGGGTTGGTGGGAGAGACCCAGTACTTC
. 13 TRBJ2-7 . TRBV28 CASSLGTNYEQYF TGTGCCAGCAGTTTGGGTACCAACTACGAGCAGTACTTC
. 17 TRBJ2-7 . TRBV5-1 CASSPRGGGYGSYEQYF TGCGCCAGCAGCCCCAGGGGTGGCGGGTACGGATCCTACGAGCAGTACTTC
. 13 TRBJ2-7 few TRBV19 CASSIVRGWEQYF TGTGCCAGTAGTATAGTTAGGGGATGGGAGCAGTACTTC
TRBD1 13 TRBJ2-7 . TRBV15 CATSRDRGSEQYF TGTGCCACCAGCAGGGACAGGGGGTCCGAGCAGTACTTC
TRBD1 17 TRBJ1-5 . TRBV12-5 CASGLVLGQGTYQPQHF TGTGCTAGTGGTTTGGTACTGGGACAGGGGACATATCAGCCCCAGCATTTT
TRBD1 15 TRBJ1-4 . TRBV5-1 CASSLDQGVNEKLFF TGCGCCAGCAGCTTGGATCAGGGGGTCAATGAAAAACTGTTTTTT
. 13 TRBJ1-1 . TRBV5-1 CASGKGLGTEAFF TGCGCCAGCGGCAAAGGGTTGGGCACTGAAGCTTTCTTT
TRBD2 17 TRBJ2-7 . TRBV7-2 CASSLARTSGSPYEQYF TGTGCCAGCAGCTTAGCGCGTACTAGCGGGAGTCCCTACGAGCAGTACTTC
TRBD2 16 TRBJ2-3 . TRBV9 CASSARLADSTDTQYF TGTGCCAGCAGCGCGCGACTAGCGGATAGCACAGATACGCAGTATTTT
TRBD1 16 TRBJ2-5 . TRBV30 CAWSGRGRYVQETQYF TGTGCCTGGAGTGGTAGGGGGCGATACGTACAAGAGACCCAGTACTTC
. 15 TRBJ2-7 . TRBV6-5 CASSLRSTAQSEQYF TGTGCCAGCAGCCTCCGTTCGACAGCACAGAGCGAGCAGTACTTC
TRBD2 15 TRBJ2-5 . TRBV19 CASSIPGGLEETQYF TGTGCCAGTAGTATCCCGGGAGGGTTAGAAGAGACCCAGTACTTC
. 11 TRBJ2-7 . TRBV25-1 CASSPLSEQYF TGTGCCAGCAGTCCGCTCTCCGAGCAGTACTTC
. 12 TRBJ1-6 . TRBV6-1 CASTRYNSPLHF TGTGCCAGCACCCGTTATAATTCACCCCTCCACTTT
. 14 TRBJ2-3 . TRBV4-1 CASSTGLTTDTQYF TGCGCCAGCAGCACGGGACTTACCACAGATACGCAGTATTTT
. 13 TRBJ1-6 . TRBV6-5 CASSYTENSPLHF TGTGCCAGCAGTTACACCGAGAATTCACCCCTCCACTTT
. 12 TRBJ2-1 few TRBV29-1 CSVRFSYNEQFF TGCAGCGTCAGATTCTCCTACAATGAGCAGTTCTTC
. 13 TRBJ1-1 . TRBV2 CASRIEGNTEAFF TGTGCCAGCAGAATCGAAGGGAACACTGAAGCTTTCTTT
TRBD2 16 TRBJ2-1 . TRBV18 CASSPLSGGAGNEQFF TGTGCCAGCTCACCCCTTAGCGGGGGGGCAGGCAATGAGCAGTTCTTC
. 13 TRBJ1-1 . TRBV6-1 CASSVVDRSEAFF TGTGCCAGCAGTGTAGTGGACCGATCTGAAGCTTTCTTT
. 15 TRBJ2-5 . TRBV6-5 CASSPWGTRQETQYF TGTGCCAGCAGTCCCTGGGGGACAAGACAAGAGACCCAGTACTTC
. 16 TRBJ1-1 . TRBV19 CASSPRDYVGNTEAFF TGTGCCAGTAGTCCCCGGGACTACGTGGGGAACACTGAAGCTTTCTTT
TRBD1 16 TRBJ1-1 . TRBV6-6 CASSYLGTVRNTEAFF TGTGCCAGCAGTTACCTGGGGACAGTACGAAACACTGAAGCTTTCTTT
TRBD1 14 TRBJ1-1 . TRBV18 CASSPQGAVTEAFF TGTGCCAGCTCACCCCAGGGGGCTGTCACTGAAGCTTTCTTT
. 15 TRBJ1-1 . TRBV5-4 CASNPRGGQNTEAFF TGTGCCAGCAACCCACGTGGAGGGCAGAACACTGAAGCTTTCTTT
. 16 TRBJ2-2 . TRBV18 CASSPHPPGATGELFF TGTGCCAGCTCACCACATCCACCCGGGGCCACCGGGGAGCTGTTTTTT
TRBD1 14 TRBJ2-1 . TRBV13 CASSRDRVGNEQFF TGTGCCAGCAGCAGGGACAGGGTAGGCAATGAGCAGTTCTTC
. 14 TRBJ1-2 . TRBV11-1 CASSLASKSAGYTF TGTGCCAGCAGCTTGGCCAGCAAGAGTGCTGGCTACACCTTC
TRBD1 14 TRBJ1-6 . TRBV18 CASSHDRANSPLHF TGTGCCAGCTCCCACGACAGGGCAAATTCACCCCTCCACTTT
. 14 TRBJ2-7 . TRBV11-2 CASSQTGGAYEQYF TGTGCCAGCAGCCAGACGGGGGGCGCGTACGAGCAGTACTTC
. 14 TRBJ1-3 few TRBV29-1 CSVVAANHGNTIYF TGCAGCGTTGTTGCGGCCAACCACGGAAACACCATATATTTT
TRBD2 13 TRBJ2-1 . TRBV5-1 CASSPNAGGEQFF TGCGCCAGCAGCCCCAATGCGGGGGGTGAGCAGTTCTTC
TRBD2 16 TRBJ2-1 . TRBV5-6 CASSPPVSIAGREQFF TGTGCCAGCAGCCCGCCAGTGAGCATAGCGGGGAGGGAGCAGTTCTTC
. 15 TRBJ1-1 . TRBV6-1 CASRERGRPNTEAFF TGTGCCAGCAGGGAAAGGGGCAGGCCTAACACTGAAGCTTTCTTT
. 17 TRBJ2-1 few TRBV9 CASSPRQAPTLYNEQFF TGTGCCAGCAGCCCACGACAGGCCCCTACTCTCTACAATGAGCAGTTCTTC
TRBD2 15 TRBJ2-3 few TRBV11-3 CASSAGEVGADTQYF TGTGCCAGCAGCGCGGGGGAAGTTGGTGCAGATACGCAGTATTTT
. 10 TRBJ1-2 few TRBV29-1 CSVGPPRYTF TGCAGCGTCGGCCCCCCACGCTACACCTTC
. 14 TRBJ2-7 . TRBV7-9 CASSWSRGGDEQYF TGTGCCAGCAGTTGGTCCAGGGGAGGCGACGAGCAGTACTTC
. 11 TRBJ2-4 . TRBV30 CAWQGSDIQYF TGTGCCTGGCAGGGATCTGACATTCAGTACTTC
TRBD1 17 TRBJ2-1 . TRBV4-3 CASSQGTGTVEYNEQFF TGCGCCAGCAGCCAAGGGACAGGGACAGTGGAGTACAATGAGCAGTTCTTC
. 14 TRBJ2-7 . TRBV2 CASNLGLTLYEQYF TGTGCCAGCAACCTGGGGCTTACCCTCTACGAGCAGTACTTC
. 11 TRBJ2-1 few TRBV28 CASSLFDEQFF TGTGCCAGCAGTTTATTCGATGAGCAGTTCTTC